This T cell receptor (beta chain) was found in a study of CD8+ T cells in alopecia areata. The overall study: Each day, treated patients took oral tofacitinib twice, at 5 to 10 mg per dose. Treatment ran 6 to 18 months, with 6 months of follow-up afterward. Whole-study results and caveats: Scalp data also include sequences from resident alphabeta T cells of normal skin. With tofacitinib ongoing, many expanded lesional clones persisted in both scalp and blood.

As for treatment: oral pan-JAK inhibitor, 5-10 mg twice daily. Collected material from alopecia areata patients comprised lesional scalp punch biopsies and peripheral blood. The sample holds a few counts of this clone. Its specificity is unknown. Per germline, CDR1 MNHEY and CDR2 SVGAGI. CDR3 length: 14 amino acids. V trimming: 7 bases; J trimming: 2 bases; junction bases outside the gene matches: 8. Reverse transcription of extracted RNA yielded cDNA, which provided the sequencing template. The table came from immunoSEQ multiplex PCR; TCRdb's copy has only in-frame clones and leaves some out. Among about 19,000 clones listed, around three fifths were seen once.

The source was skin, collected at week 4, from a patient treated with tofacitinib. The source is a human donor with alopecia areata. The chain carries TRBV6-5 and TRBJ2-7; 7 bases line up with TRBD1. The CDR3 spells CASNKQGKPYEQYF. CDR3 nucleotides: TGTGCCAGCAACAAACAGGGGAAGCCCTACGAGCAGTACTTC.